The T cell receptor (beta chain) under discussion was sequenced for a study of blood T cell repertoires in COVID-19. Per the original data handling: Amplification of reference gene primers was used by the study to estimate nucleated cell counts. TCRdb's copy holds only in-frame clones and misses some; the assay was immunoSEQ multiplex PCR. V, J and clone size are taken as reported in that table, and D and trimming were inferred from the DNA itself. The sample includes 150,000 to 200,000 clones, about nine tenths of them seen just once. V shed 1 base and J shed 2 bases, with 7 bases lying between them. Germline V lookup: CDR1 SGHRS, CDR2 YFSETQ. CDR3 size: 13 residues.

This sequence was found in a man aged 55-75 years with active or convalescent COVID-19. The chain carries TRBV5-1 and TRBJ2-7; possible D gene TRBD1, 5 bases. Sample: peripheral blood. This CDR3 is CASSLRQPYEQYF. CDR3 coding DNA: TGCGCCAGCAGCTTGAGACAGCCCTACGAGCAGTACTTC.